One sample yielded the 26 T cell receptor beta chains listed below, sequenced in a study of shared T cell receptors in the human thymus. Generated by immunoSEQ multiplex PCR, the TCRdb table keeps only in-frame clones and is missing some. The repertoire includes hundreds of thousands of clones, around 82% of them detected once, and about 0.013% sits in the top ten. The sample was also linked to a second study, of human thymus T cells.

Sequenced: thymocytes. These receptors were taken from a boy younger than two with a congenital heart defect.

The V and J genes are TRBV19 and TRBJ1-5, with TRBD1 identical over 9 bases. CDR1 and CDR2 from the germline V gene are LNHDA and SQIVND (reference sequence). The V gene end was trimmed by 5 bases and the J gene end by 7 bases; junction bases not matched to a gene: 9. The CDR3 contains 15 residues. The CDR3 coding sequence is TGTGCCAGTAGTGCCCGGGACAGGGATCGGCAGCCCCAGCATTTT. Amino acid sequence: CASSARDRDRQPQHF.

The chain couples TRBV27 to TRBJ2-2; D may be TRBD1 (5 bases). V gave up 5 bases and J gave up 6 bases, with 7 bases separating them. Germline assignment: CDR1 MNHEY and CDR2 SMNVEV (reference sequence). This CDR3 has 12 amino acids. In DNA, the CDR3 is TGTGCCAGCAGTCCAGGGCCCGGGGAGCTGTTTTTT. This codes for CASSPGPGELFF.

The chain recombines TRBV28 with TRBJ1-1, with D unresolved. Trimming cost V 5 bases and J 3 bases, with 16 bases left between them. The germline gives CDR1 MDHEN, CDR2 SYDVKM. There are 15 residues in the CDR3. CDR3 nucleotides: TGTGCCAGCAGTATAGGGAGAGGTTGGTACACTGAAGCTTTCTTT. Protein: CASSIGRGWYTEAFF.

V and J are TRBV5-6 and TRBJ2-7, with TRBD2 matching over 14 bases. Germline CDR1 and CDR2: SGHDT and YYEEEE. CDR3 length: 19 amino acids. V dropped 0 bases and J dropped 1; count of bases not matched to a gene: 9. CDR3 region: CASSLGGTSGRGGSYEQYF. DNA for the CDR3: TGTGCCAGCAGCTTGGGGGGGACTAGCGGGAGAGGGGGTTCCTACGAGCAGTACTTC.

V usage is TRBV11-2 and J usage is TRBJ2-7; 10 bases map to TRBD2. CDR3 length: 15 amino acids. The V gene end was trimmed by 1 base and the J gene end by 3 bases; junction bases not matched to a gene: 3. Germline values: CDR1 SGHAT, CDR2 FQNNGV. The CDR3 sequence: CASSLASGRYYEQYF. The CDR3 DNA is TGTGCCAGCAGCTTAGCTAGCGGGAGATACTACGAGCAGTACTTC.

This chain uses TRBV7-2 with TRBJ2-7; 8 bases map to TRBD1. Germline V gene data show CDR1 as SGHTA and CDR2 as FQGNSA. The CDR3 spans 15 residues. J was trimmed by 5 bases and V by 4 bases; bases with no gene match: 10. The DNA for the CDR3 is TGTGCCAGCAGCTCTAAGTCAGGGGGCTACCACGAGCAGTACTTC. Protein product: CASSSKSGGYHEQYF.

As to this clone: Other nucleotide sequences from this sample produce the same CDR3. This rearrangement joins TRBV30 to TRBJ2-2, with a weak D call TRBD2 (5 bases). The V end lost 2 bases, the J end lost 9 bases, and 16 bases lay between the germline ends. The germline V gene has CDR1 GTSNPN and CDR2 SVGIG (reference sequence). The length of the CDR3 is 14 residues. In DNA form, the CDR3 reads TGTGCCTGGAGTCTAGGGCTAGCTCCAAGGGAGCTGTTTTTT. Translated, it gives CAWSLGLAPRELFF.

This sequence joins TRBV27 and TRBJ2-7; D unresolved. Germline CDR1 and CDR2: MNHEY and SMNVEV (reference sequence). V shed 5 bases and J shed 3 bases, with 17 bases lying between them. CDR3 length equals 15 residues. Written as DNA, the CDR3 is TGTGCCAGCAGTCCCCGGCGCAGTGGGCACTACGAGCAGTACTTC. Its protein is CASSPRRSGHYEQYF.

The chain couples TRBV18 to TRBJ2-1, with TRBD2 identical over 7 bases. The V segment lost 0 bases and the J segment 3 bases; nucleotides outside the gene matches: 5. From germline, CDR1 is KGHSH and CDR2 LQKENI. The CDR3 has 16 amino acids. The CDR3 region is CASSPPGLSFYNEQFF. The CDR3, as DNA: TGTGCCAGCTCACCACCGGGACTAAGCTTCTACAATGAGCAGTTCTTC.

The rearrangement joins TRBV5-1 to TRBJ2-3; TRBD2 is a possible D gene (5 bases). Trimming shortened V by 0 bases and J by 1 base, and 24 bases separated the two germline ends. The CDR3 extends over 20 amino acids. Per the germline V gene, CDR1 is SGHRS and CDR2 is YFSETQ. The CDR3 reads CASSLVGRWRLAGGTDTQYF. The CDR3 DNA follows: TGCGCCAGCAGCTTGGTAGGCAGGTGGCGGCTAGCCGGGGGCACAGATACGCAGTATTTT.

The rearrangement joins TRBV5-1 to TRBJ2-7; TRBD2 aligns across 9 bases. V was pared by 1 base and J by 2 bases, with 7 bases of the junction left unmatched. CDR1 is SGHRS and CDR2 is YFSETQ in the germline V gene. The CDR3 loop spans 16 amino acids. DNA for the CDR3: TGCGCCAGCAGCTTGATTAGCGGGAGCCTTCCCTACGAGCAGTACTTC. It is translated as CASSLISGSLPYEQYF.

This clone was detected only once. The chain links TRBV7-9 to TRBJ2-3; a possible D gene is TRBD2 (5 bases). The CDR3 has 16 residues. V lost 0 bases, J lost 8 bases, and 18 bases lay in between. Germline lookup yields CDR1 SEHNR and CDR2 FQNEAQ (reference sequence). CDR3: CASSLAGSGSHVTQYF. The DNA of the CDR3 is TGTGCCAGCAGCTTAGCGGGGAGCGGCAGCCATGTTACGCAGTATTTT.

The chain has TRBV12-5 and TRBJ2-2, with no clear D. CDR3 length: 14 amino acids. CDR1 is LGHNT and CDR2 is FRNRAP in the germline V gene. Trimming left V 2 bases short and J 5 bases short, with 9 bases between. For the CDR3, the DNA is TGTGCTAGTGGTTTGAGAACTATGACCGGGGAGCTGTTTTTT. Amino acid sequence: CASGLRTMTGELFF.

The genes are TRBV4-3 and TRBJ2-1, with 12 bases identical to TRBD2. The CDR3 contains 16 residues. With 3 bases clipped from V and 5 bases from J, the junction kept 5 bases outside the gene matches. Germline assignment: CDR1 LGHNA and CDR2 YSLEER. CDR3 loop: CASSQTSGRRNNEQFF. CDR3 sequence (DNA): TGCGCCAGCAGCCAGACTAGCGGGAGAAGGAACAATGAGCAGTTCTTC.

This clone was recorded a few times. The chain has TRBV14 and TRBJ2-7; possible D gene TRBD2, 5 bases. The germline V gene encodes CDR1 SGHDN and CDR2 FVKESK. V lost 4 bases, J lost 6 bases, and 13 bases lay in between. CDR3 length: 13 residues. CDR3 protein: CASSPSDLSEQYF. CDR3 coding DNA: TGTGCCAGCAGCCCCTCGGACTTGTCCGAGCAGTACTTC.

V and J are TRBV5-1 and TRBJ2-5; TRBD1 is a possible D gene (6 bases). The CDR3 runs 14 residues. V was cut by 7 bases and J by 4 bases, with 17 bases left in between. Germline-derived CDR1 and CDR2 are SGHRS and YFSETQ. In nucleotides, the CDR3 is TGCGCCAGCGGGGTCCAACAGGGTTTAGAGACCCAGTACTTC. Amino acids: CASGVQQGLETQYF.

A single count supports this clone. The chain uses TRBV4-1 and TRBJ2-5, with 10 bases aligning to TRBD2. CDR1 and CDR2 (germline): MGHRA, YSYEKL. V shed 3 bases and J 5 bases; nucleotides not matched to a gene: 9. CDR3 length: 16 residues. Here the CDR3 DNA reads TGCGCCAGCAGCCATAAACCTAGCGGGAGTCGGGAGACCCAGTACTTC. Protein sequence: CASSHKPSGSRETQYF.

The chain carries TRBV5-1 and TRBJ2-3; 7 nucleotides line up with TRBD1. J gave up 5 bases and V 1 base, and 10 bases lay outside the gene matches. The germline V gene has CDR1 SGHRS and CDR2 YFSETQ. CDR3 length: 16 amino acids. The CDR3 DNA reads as TGCGCCAGCAGCTTGTGTCAGTGGCAGGGGGAAGATACGCAGTATTTT. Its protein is CASSLCQWQGEDTQYF. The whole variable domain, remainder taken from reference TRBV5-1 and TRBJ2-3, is KAGVTQTPRYLIKTRGQQVTLSCSPISGHRSVSWYQQTPGQGLQFLFEYFSETQRNKGNFPGRFSGRQFSNSRSEMNVSTLELGDSALYLCASSLCQWQGEDTQYFGPGTRLTVL.

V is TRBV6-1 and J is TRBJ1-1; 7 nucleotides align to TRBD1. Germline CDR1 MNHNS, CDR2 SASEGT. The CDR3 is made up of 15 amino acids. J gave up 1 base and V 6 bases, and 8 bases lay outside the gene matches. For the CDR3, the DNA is TGTGCCAGCAGGGCTTTGGACAGGCAGAACACTGAAGCTTTCTTT. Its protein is CASRALDRQNTEAFF.

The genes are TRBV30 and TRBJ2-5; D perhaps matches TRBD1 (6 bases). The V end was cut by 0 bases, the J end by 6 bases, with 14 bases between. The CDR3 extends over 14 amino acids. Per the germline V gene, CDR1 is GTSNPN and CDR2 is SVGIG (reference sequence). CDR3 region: CAWSVLGGGKTQYF. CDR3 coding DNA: TGTGCCTGGAGTGTACTAGGGGGTGGTAAGACCCAGTACTTC.

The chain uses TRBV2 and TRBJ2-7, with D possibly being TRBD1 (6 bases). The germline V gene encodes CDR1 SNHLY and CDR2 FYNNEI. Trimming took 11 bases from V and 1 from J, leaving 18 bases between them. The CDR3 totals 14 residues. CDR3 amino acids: CAGPFLRGSYEQYF. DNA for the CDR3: TGTGCCGGACCTTTCCTTAGGGGGTCCTACGAGCAGTACTTC.

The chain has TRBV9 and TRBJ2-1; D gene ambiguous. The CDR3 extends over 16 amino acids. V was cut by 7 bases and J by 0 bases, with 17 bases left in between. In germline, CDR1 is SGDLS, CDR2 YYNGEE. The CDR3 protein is CASHHGVESSYNEQFF. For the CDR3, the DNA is TGTGCCAGCCACCACGGCGTGGAGAGCTCCTACAATGAGCAGTTCTTC.

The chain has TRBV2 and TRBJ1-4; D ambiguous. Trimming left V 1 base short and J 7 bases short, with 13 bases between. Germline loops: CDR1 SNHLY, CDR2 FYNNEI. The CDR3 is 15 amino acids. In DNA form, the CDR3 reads TGTGCCAGCAGTGAAGGGCTAACCAGGATTGAAAAACTGTTTTTT. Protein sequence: CASSEGLTRIEKLFF.

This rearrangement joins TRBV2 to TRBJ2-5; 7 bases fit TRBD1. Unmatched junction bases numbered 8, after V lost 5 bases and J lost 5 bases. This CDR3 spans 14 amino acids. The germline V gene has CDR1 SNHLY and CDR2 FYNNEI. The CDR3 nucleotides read TGTGCCAGCAGTAGGGGGTTACAGGGGGAGACCCAGTACTTC. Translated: CASSRGLQGETQYF.

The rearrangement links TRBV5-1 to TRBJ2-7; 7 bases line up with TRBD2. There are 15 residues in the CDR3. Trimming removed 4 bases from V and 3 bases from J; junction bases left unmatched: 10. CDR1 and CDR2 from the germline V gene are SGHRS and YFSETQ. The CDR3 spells CASSRREISIYEQYF. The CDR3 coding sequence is TGCGCCAGCAGCAGGCGGGAGATTTCAATCTACGAGCAGTACTTC. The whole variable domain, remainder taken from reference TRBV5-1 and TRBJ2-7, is KAGVTQTPRYLIKTRGQQVTLSCSPISGHRSVSWYQQTPGQGLQFLFEYFSETQRNKGNFPGRFSGRQFSNSRSEMNVSTLELGDSALYLCASSRREISIYEQYFGPGTRLTVT.

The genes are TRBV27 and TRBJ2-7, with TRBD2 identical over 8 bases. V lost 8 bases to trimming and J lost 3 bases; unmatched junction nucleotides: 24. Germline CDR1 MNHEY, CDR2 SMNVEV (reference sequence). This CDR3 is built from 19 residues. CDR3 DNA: TGTGCCAGCCCAAACAAAGCCCCGGGACACAGGACTAGCAGCTACGAGCAGTACTTC. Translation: CASPNKAPGHRTSSYEQYF.